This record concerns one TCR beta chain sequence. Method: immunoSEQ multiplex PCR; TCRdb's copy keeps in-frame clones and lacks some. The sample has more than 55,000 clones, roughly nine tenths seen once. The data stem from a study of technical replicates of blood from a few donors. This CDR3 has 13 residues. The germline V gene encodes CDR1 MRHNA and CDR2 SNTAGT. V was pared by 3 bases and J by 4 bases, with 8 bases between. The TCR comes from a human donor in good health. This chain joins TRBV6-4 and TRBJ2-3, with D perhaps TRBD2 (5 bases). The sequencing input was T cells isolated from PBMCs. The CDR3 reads CASSEGSSDTQYF. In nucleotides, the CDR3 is TGTGCCAGCAGTGAAGGGAGTTCAGATACGCAGTATTTT.